This TCR beta chain is from a study of early T cells in non-severe SARS-CoV-2 infection (dated by TCRdb to the early 2020s). As for the study more broadly: Bulk RNA from unsorted whole blood was used for TCR sequencing, so alpha and beta chains could not be paired.

Results and caveats for the whole study, not just this receptor: VDJdb matching was skewed toward anti-spike CD8 responses, so virus-specific expansions were likely underestimated and private and CD4 specificities were missed.

This clonotype has more than one count but fewer than ten. The target of this receptor is not known. No much larger clone is present one base from it, and per-base qualities are unavailable. Library preparation was by 5' RACE. The reads were generated on a NextSeq 500. To correct for sequencing error and PCR bias, the TCR library protocol tagged individual cDNA molecules with unique molecular identifiers. Both TCR alpha and beta chains were sequenced, and tight co-correlation was observed between alpha and beta sequence abundances in each sample. In the paper's pipeline: Decombinator V4 was used to perform V gene, J gene and CDR3 annotation of TCR sequences. TCRs were defined as expanded if a significant change between any two time points was detected under a Poisson model with p below 0.0001. TCR abundances were normalised to the total number of TCRs sequenced per sample and expressed as counts per million. TRAV1-2 paired with TRAJ12, TRAJ20 or TRAJ33 defined MAIT TCRs, while TRAV10 paired with TRAJ18 defined iNKT TCRs. A search of VDJdb, accessed on 1 November 2021, was run for TCRs annotated to CMV, EBV and SARS-CoV-2, with TCRs annotated for multiple antigens excluded. TCRdb's own reprocessing of the public reads used fastp at Q25 and MiXCR and kept productive beta chains. Each CDR3 protein appears once, grouped with its most common genes and DNA. What appears here as the V and J calls and clone size reflects TCRdb's work, not the paper's. For this sample there are about 52,000 distinct CDR3 sequences; approximately 10% appear just once. Around 9.6% of the sample is held by the ten biggest clonotypes.

Via the germline V gene, CDR1 is MNHEY and CDR2 SVGEGT. The CDR3 starts with the cysteine, ends with the phenylalanine, and has 14 residues. Of the read, only the CDR3 DNA is kept; its 42 bases are in frame from base 1. V is clipped by 11 bases and J by 0 bases, and the sequence between their germline boundaries is 16 bases long. The study was a case-control design nested within a healthcare worker cohort in London, UK, with weekly nasopharyngeal swab PCR tests and blood sampling. Between 23 and 31 March 2020, the week of the UK lockdown, healthcare workers were enrolled and then followed up weekly for as long as 16 weeks.

The rearrangement joined TRBV6-2 or TRBV6-3 to TRBJ1-1; the D gene identity is not certain. The TCR originated in an adult who was a healthcare worker with PCR-confirmed SARS-CoV-2 infection or an uninfected control (not recorded which). The sample was whole blood. Read as DNA, the sequence is TGTGCCTCCCAGCTCGGTGCGATGAACACTGAAGCTTTCTTT. The resulting protein is CASQLGAMNTEAFF.